This T cell receptor (beta chain) derives from a study of cytomegalovirus exposure and HLA in healthy donors. As for the study in general: The same platform used for the approximately 700 first-cohort repertoires was also used for the 130 or so validation repertoires, as a later analysis reported. Study results and caveats: The authors confirmed in vitro that three CMV-associated chains were specific for CMV antigens. Subsequent analysis found a tendency for first-cohort TCR clusters to co-occur within the 120 or so validation repertoires.

Concerning this clone: Antigen specificity is unknown.

Separate from the approximately 650-subject first cohort, the roughly 120-subject validation cohort was the one that the donors belonged to. Measured with immunoSEQ multiplex PCR; TCRdb has only the in-frame clones, and not every one. The profile covers fewer than 70,000 clones, with 95% appearing a single time and 5.5% to 7.5% taken by the ten largest. The CDR3 covers 16 residues. V shed 2 bases and J shed 6 bases, with 16 bases lying between them. CDR1 is MDHEN and CDR2 is SYDVKM in the germline V gene. This TCR came from a woman between 18 and 29 years old in good health and CMV-seropositive. The sample comprised PBMCs. V is TRBV28 and J is TRBJ1-4; perhaps TRBD1 as D (5 bases). The CDR3 sequence is CASSLPLLGGDEKLFF. CDR3 sequence (DNA): TGTGCCAGCAGTTTACCGCTTTTGGGGGGGGATGAAAAACTGTTTTTT. Full variable domain (outside the CDR3, taken from reference TRBV28 and TRBJ1-4): DVKVTQSSRYLVKRTGEKVFLECVQDMDHENMFWYRQDPGLGLRLIYFSYDVKMKEKGDIPEGYSVSREKKERFSLILESASTNQTSMYLCASSLPLLGGDEKLFFGSGTQLSVL.